This record looks at one T cell receptor (beta chain) sequence and its context. This specimen belongs to a study of technical replicates of blood from a handful of donors. Data came from immunoSEQ multiplex PCR; TCRdb stores just in-frame clones and leaves some out. The data show 68,000 or so clones, 92% seen once. CDR1 KGHSH and CDR2 LQKENI come from the germline V gene. V was clipped by 4 bases and J by 4 bases; unmatched bases: 6. This CDR3 is built from 15 residues. This chain uses TRBV18 with TRBJ1-5, with 8 bases matching TRBD1. The sequencing input was T cells isolated from PBMCs. The TCR sequence derives from a human donor in good health. CDR3 region: CASSLGTGGNQPQHF. The CDR3 coding sequence is TGTGCCAGCTCACTCGGGACAGGCGGAAATCAGCCCCAGCATTTT.